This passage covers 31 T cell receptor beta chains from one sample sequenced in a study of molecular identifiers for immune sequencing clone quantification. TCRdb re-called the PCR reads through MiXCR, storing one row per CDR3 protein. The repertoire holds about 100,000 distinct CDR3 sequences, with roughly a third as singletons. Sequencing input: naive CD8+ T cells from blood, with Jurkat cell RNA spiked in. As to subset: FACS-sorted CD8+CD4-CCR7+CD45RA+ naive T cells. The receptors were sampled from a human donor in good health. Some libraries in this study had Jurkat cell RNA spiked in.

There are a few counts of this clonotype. The CDR3 loop reads CASSQREVWAGELFF. In DNA, the CDR3 is TGTGCCAGCAGCCAGCGGGAAGTTTGGGCCGGGGAGCTGTTTTTT. The chain combines TRBV13 with TRBJ2-2, with TRBD2 identical over 7 bases. Per germline, CDR1 PRHDT and CDR2 FYEKMQ (reference sequence). The V and J ends lost 5 bases and 6 bases, in that order; junction bases with no gene match: 9. The CDR3 consists of 15 residues. The variable domain in full, completed from reference TRBV13 and TRBJ2-2, reads AAGVIQSPRHLIKEKRETATLKCYPIPRHDTVYWYQQGPGQDPQFLISFYEKMQSDKGSIPDRFSAQQFSDYHSELNMSSLELGDSALYFCASSQREVWAGELFFGEGSRLTVL.

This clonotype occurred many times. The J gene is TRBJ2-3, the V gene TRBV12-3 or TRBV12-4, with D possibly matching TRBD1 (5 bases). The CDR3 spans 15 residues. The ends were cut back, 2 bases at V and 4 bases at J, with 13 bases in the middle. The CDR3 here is CASSLRGAGPDTQYF. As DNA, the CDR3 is TGTGCCAGCAGTTTAAGGGGCGCAGGCCCAGATACGCAGTATTTT.

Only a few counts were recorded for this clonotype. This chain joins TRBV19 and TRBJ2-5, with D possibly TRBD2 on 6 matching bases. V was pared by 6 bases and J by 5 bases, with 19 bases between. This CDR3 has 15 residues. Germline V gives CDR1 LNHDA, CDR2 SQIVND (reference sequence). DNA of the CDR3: TGTGCCAGTAGACCCCGGGACTCCTTTGTGGAGACCCAGTACTTC. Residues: CASRPRDSFVETQYF.

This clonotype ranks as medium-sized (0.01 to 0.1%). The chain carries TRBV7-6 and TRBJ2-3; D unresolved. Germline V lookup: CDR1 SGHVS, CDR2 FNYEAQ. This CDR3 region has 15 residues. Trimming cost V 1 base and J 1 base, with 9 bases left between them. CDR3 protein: CASSLGLSRTDTQYF. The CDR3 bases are TGTGCCAGCAGCTTAGGTCTCAGCCGCACAGATACGCAGTATTTT. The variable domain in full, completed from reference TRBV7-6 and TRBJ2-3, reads GAGVSQSPRYKVTKRGQDVALRCDPISGHVSLYWYRQALGQGPEFLTYFNYEAQQDKSGLPNDRFSAERPEGSISTLTIQRTEQRDSAMYRCASSLGLSRTDTQYFGPGTRLTVL.

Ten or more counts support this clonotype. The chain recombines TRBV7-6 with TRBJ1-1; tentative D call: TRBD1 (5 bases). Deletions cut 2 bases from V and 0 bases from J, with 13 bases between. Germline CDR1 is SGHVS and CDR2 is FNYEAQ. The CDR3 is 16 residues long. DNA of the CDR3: TGTGCCAGCAGCTTATCCTGGGGCAGCCTGAACACTGAAGCTTTCTTT. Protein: CASSLSWGSLNTEAFF.

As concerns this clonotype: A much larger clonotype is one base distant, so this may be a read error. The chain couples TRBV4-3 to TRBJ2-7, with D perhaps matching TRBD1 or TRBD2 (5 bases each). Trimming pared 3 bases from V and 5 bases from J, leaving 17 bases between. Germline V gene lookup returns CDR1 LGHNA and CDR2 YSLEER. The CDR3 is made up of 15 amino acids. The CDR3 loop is CASSHTRDAGHEQYF. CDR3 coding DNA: TGCGCCAGCAGCCACACCAGGGACGCGGGCCACGAGCAGTACTTC.

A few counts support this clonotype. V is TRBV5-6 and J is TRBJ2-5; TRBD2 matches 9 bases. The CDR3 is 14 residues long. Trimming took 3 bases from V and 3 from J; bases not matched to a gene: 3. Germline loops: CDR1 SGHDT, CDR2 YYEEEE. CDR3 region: CASSSGLAEETQYF. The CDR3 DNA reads TGTGCCAGCAGCTCGGGACTAGCCGAAGAGACCCAGTACTTC.

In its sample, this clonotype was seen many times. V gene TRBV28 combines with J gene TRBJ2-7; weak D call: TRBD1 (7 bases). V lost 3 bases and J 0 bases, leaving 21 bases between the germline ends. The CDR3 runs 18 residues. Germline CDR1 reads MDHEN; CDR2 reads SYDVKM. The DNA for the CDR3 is TGTGCCAGCAGTTTCGGGGGAACCCCGGGACAGAGCTCCTACGAGCAGTACTTC. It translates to CASSFGGTPGQSSYEQYF.

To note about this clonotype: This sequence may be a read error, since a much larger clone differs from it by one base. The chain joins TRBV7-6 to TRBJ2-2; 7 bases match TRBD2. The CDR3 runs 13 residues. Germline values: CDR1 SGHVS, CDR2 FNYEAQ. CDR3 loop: CASSYFTSGEQFF. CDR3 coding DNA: TGTGCCAGCAGCTATTTCACAAGCGGGGAGCAGTTTTTT.

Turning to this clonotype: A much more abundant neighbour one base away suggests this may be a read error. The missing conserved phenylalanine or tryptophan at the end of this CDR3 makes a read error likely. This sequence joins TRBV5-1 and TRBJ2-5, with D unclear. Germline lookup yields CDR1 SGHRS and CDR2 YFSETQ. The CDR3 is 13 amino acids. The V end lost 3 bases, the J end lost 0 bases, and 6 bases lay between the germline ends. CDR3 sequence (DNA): TGCGCCAGCAGCTCCCCGTACCAAGAGACCCAGTACTCC. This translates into CASSSPYQETQYS.

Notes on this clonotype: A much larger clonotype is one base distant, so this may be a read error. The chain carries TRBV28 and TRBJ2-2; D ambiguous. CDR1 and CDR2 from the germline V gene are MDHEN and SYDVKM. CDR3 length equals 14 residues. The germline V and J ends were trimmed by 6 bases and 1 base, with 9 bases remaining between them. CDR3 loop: CASRFMRNTGELFF. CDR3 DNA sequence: TGTGCCAGCAGATTTATGCGGAACACCGGGGAGCTGTTTTTT.

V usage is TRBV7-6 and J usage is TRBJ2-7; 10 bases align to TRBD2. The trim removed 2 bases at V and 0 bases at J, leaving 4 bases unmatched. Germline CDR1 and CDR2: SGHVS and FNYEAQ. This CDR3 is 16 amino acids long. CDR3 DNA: TGTGCCAGCAGCTTAACCGGACTAGCGGACTCCTACGAGCAGTACTTC. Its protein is CASSLTGLADSYEQYF.

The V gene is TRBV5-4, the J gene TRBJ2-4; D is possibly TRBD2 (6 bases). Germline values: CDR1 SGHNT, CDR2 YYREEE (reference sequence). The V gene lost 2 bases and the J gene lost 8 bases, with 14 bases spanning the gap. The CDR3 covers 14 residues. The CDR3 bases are TGTGCCAGCAGCTTATTAGGGCAGCGGGACATTCAGTACTTC. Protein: CASSLLGQRDIQYF.

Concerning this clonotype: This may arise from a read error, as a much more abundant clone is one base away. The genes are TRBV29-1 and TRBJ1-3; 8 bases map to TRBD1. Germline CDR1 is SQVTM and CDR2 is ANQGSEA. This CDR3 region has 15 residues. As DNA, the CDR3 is TGCAGCGTTGAAGATTCCGGGACAGGTGGAAACACCAAATATTTT. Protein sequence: CSVEDSGTGGNTKYF.

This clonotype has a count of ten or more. The CDR3 reads CASSQAHTGTMYEQYF. The CDR3 DNA follows: TGCGCCAGCAGCCAAGCCCACACCGGGACTATGTACGAGCAGTACTTC. The V and J genes are TRBV4-3 and TRBJ2-7; the match to TRBD2 covers 7 bases. The CDR3 is made up of 16 amino acids. Germline trimming cut 1 base from V and 4 bases from J; bases unmatched to any gene: 10. Germline values: CDR1 LGHNA, CDR2 YSLEER.

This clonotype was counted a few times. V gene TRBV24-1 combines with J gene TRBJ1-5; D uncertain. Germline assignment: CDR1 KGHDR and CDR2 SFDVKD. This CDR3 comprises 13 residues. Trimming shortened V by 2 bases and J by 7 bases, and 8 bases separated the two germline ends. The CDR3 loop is CATSDSSGQPQHF. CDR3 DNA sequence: TGTGCCACCAGTGATTCATCGGGCCAGCCCCAGCATTTT.

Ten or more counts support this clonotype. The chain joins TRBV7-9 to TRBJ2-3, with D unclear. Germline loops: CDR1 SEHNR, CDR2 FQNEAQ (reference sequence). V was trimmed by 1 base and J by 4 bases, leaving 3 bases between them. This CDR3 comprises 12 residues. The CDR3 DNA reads TGTGCCAGCAGCTTAGTTGCAGATACGCAGTATTTT. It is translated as CASSLVADTQYF.

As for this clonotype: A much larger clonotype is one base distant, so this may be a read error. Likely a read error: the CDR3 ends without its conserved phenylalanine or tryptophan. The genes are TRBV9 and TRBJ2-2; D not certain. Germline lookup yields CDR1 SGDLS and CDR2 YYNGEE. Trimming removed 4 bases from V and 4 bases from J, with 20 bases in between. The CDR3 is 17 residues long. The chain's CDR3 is CASSPFGEPKRTGELFL. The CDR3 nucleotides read TGTGCCAGCAGCCCTTTCGGAGAGCCCAAACGCACCGGGGAGCTGTTTTTA.

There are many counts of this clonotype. The chain's CDR3 is CSAPPETGWAEAFF. The CDR3 DNA is TGCAGTGCTCCCCCCGAAACAGGGTGGGCTGAAGCTTTCTTT. V and J are TRBV20-1 and TRBJ1-1; D may be TRBD1 (6 bases). V shed 5 bases and J shed 6 bases, with 19 bases lying between them. CDR1 and CDR2 (germline): DFQATT, SNEGSKA (reference sequence). CDR3 length equals 14 residues.

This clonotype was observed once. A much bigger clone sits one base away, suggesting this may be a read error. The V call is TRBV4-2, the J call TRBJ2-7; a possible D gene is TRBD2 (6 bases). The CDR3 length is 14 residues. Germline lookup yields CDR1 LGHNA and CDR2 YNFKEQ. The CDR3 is CASSHPGGGYAQYF. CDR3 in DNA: TGTGCCAGCAGCCATCCCGGGGGAGGTTACGCGCAGTACTTC.

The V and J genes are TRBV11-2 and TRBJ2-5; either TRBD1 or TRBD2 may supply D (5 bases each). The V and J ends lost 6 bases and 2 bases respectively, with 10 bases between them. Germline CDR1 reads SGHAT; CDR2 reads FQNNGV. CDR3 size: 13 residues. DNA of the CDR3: TGTGCCAGCAGTTCTTGGGGGCAAGAGACCCAGTACTTC. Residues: CASSSWGQETQYF.

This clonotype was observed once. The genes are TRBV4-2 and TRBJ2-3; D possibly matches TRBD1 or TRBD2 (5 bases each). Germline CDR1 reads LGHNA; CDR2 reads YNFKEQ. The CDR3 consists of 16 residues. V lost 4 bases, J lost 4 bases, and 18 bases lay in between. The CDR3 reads CASSLEWGRGADTQYF. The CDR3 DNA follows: TGTGCCAGCAGCCTAGAGTGGGGAAGAGGGGCAGATACGCAGTATTTT.

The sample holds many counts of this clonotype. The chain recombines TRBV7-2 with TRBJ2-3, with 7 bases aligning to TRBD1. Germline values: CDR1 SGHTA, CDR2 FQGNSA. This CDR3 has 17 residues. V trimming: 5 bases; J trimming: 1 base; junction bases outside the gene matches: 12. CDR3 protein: CASSAIYRGRGTDTQYF. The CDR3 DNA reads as TGTGCCAGCAGCGCTATTTACAGGGGCCGCGGCACAGATACGCAGTATTTT.

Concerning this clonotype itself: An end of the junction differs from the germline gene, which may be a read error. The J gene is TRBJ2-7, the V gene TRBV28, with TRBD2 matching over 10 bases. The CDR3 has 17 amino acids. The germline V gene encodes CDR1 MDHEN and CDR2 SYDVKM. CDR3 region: CASCLYWTAGGGWEQYF. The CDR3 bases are TGTGCCAGCTGTTTATATTGGACAGCGGGAGGGGGCTGGGAACAGTACTTC.

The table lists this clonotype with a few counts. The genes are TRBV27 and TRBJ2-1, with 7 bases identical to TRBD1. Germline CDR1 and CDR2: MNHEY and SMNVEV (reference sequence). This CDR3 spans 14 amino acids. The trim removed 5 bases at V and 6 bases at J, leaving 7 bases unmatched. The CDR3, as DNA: TGTGCCAGCAGTCCCCGAGGGGGCCCCAATGAGCAGTTCTTC. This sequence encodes CASSPRGGPNEQFF.

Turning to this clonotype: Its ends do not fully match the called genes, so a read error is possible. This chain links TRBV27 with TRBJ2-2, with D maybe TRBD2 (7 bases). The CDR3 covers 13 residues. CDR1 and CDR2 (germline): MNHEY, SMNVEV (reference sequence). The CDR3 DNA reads TGTGCCAGCAGAGGGGGGGGAACCGGGGAGCTGCTTTTT. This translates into CASRGGGTGELLF.

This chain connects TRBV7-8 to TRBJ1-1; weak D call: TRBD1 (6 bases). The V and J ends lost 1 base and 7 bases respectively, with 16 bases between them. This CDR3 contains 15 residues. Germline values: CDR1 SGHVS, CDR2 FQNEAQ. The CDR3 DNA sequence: TGTGCCAGCAGCTTAGTGGGGGGCGGGGAGATTGAAGCTTTCTTT. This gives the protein CASSLVGGGEIEAFF.

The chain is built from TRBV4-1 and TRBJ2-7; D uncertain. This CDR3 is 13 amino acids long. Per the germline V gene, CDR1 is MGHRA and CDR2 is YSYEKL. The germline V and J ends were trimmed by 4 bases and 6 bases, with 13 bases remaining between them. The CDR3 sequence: CASSLDRMSEQYF. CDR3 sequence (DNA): TGCGCCAGCAGCCTAGATCGAATGAGCGAGCAGTACTTC.

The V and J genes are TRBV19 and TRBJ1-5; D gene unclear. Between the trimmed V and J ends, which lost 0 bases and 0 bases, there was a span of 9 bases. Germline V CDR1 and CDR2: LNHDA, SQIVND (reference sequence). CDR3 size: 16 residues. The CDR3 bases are TGTGCCAGTAGTATAGAAGAGTACTATAGCAATCAGCCCCAGCATTTT. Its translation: CASSIEEYYSNQPQHF. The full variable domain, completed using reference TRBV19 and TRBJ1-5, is DGGITQSPKYLFRKEGQNVTLSCEQNLNHDAMYWYRQDPGQGLRLIYYSQIVNDFQKGDIAEGYSVSREKKESFPLTVTSAQKNPTAFYLCASSIEEYYSNQPQHFGDGTRLSIL.

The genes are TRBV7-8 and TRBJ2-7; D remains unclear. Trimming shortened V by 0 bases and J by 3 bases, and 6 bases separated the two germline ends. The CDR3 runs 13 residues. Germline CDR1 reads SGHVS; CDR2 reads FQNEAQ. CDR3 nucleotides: TGTGCCAGCAGCTTAGCGCTTCACTACGAGCAGTACTTC. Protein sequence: CASSLALHYEQYF.

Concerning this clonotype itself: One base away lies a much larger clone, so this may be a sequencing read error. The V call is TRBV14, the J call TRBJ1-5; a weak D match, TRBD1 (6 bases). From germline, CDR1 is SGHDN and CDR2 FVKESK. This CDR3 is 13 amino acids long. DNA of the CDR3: TGTGCCAGCAGCAAACAGGGCAATCGGCCCCAGCATTTT. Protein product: CASSKQGNRPQHF.